Listed here are 14 T cell receptor beta chains from one sample, sequenced in a study of T-cell reconstitution after alpha-beta-depleted transplantation in children. It was with unique molecular identifiers that the TCRbeta library was prepared. MiXCR, applied by TCRdb to the PCR reads, yields one record per CDR3 protein. The sample records 200,000 to 250,000 distinct CDR3 sequences, about 11% being singletons. The source material was PBMCs from the stem cell graft donor, sampled from the stem cell graft. The source of these receptors is a human donor who donated a stem cell graft to a child with acute lymphoblastic leukemia.

The table lists this clonotype with many counts. CDR3 DNA: TGTGCCAGCCTTGGAGCGGAGGGCCGAACTTTCTTT. This codes for CASLGAEGRTFF. This chain links TRBV27 with TRBJ1-1; D not resolved. Germline CDR1 reads MNHEY; CDR2 reads SMNVEV (reference sequence). Trimming removed 8 bases from V and 12 bases from J, with 19 bases in between. The CDR3 covers 12 residues.

The V gene is TRBV7-2, the J gene TRBJ2-2, with D uncertain. There are 13 residues in the CDR3. Germline V gives CDR1 SGHTA, CDR2 FQGNSA. Trimming left V 3 bases short and J 6 bases short, with 8 bases between. CDR3 in amino acids: CASSFPYPGELFF. DNA of the CDR3: TGTGCCAGCAGCTTCCCTTATCCCGGGGAGCTGTTTTTT. Full variable domain (outside the CDR3, taken from reference TRBV7-2 and TRBJ2-2): GAGVSQSPSNKVTEKGKDVELRCDPISGHTALYWYRQSLGQGLEFLIYFQGNSAPDKSGLPSDRFSAERTGGSVSTLTIQRTQQEDSAVYLCASSFPYPGELFFGEGSRLTVL.

This clonotype was detected a few times. The CDR3 region is CASSPSLAGYSYEQYF. CDR3 DNA: TGTGCCAGCAGCCCGTCTCTAGCGGGTTACTCCTACGAGCAGTACTTC. The chain couples TRBV5-6 to TRBJ2-7, with 8 bases aligning to TRBD2. The CDR3 totals 16 residues. The germline V gene has CDR1 SGHDT and CDR2 YYEEEE. V lost 4 bases and J lost 0; bases outside the gene matches: 9.

Many counts were recorded for this clonotype. The J gene is TRBJ2-3, the V gene TRBV6-1, with a tentative D call TRBD1 (5 bases). Germline lookup yields CDR1 MNHNS and CDR2 SASEGT. CDR3 length: 15 residues. Trimming left V 2 bases short and J 3 bases short, with 12 bases between. The CDR3 sequence: CASSEWQGNTDTQYF. The CDR3 DNA sequence: TGTGCCAGCAGTGAATGGCAGGGAAATACAGATACGCAGTATTTT.

The V call is TRBV20-1, the J call TRBJ2-6; TRBD1 matches 9 bases. The J segment lost 0 bases and the V segment lost 6 bases, leaving 9 bases of the junction unmatched. The CDR3 has 17 amino acids. Germline CDR1 reads DFQATT; CDR2 reads SNEGSKA (reference sequence). The CDR3 sequence: CSAKGGTGISGANVLTF. The CDR3 DNA sequence: TGCAGTGCCAAGGGGGGGACAGGGATCTCTGGGGCCAACGTCCTGACTTTC.

At least ten counts were recorded for this clonotype. The V call is TRBV20-1, the J call TRBJ1-2, with 7 bases that match TRBD1. The CDR3 length is 11 residues. CDR1 DFQATT and CDR2 SNEGSKA come from the germline V gene (reference sequence). The V segment lost 8 bases and the J segment 13 bases; nucleotides outside the gene matches: 13. CDR3 protein: CSPPRTGLPTF. CDR3 nucleotide sequence: TGCAGTCCCCCAAGGACAGGCTTACCCACCTTC.

This clonotype was observed at least ten times. The V call is TRBV5-1, the J call TRBJ1-2; a weak D match, TRBD1 (6 bases). The CDR3 covers 12 residues. V lost 10 bases and J 6 bases, leaving 16 bases between the germline ends. Per the germline V gene, CDR1 is SGHRS and CDR2 is YFSETQ. This CDR3 reads CASGDGRDGYTF. In nucleotides, the CDR3 is TGCGCCTCAGGGGACGGGCGAGATGGCTACACCTTC.

This clonotype was picked up many times. This chain uses TRBV14 with TRBJ2-7; D perhaps matches TRBD1 (6 bases). Germline CDR1 is SGHDN and CDR2 is FVKESK. The V gene lost 1 base and the J gene lost 1 base, with 11 bases spanning the gap. This CDR3 has 15 amino acids. In nucleotides, the CDR3 is TGTGCCAGCAGCCAAGCCGGGACACTGTCCTACGAGCAGTACTTC. It yields the protein CASSQAGTLSYEQYF.

This clonotype was detected many times. The V call is TRBV2, the J call TRBJ2-1, with TRBD2 identical over 10 bases. CDR1 is SNHLY and CDR2 is FYNNEI in the germline V gene. This CDR3 contains 14 residues. V trimming: 6 bases; J trimming: 5 bases; junction bases outside the gene matches: 4. The CDR3 loop is CASRLLAGNNEQFF. DNA of the CDR3: TGTGCCAGCAGGTTACTAGCGGGAAACAATGAGCAGTTCTTC.

The chain couples TRBV6-5 to TRBJ1-1; D is unclear. V was clipped by 0 bases and J by 11 bases, with 16 bases between them. Germline V gene sequence: CDR1 MNHEY, CDR2 SVGAGI. This CDR3 has 14 amino acids. Here the CDR3 DNA reads TGTGCCAGCAGTTACTCATCGACGCCGCTCTCTGCTTTCTTT. Protein: CASSYSSTPLSAFF.

On this clonotype itself: This sequence may be a read error, since a much larger clone differs from it by one base. The chain joins TRBV10-3 to TRBJ2-2; TRBD2 is a possible D gene (6 bases). Germline CDR1 reads ENHRY; CDR2 reads SYGVKD. Trimming took off 6 bases at V and 5 bases at J, with 10 bases between the two ends. This CDR3 comprises 13 residues. Here the CDR3 reads CAISLGRTGELFF. DNA of the CDR3: TGTGCCATCAGCCTTGGGAGGACCGGGGAGCTGTTTTTT.

This clonotype was recorded at least ten times. The V call is TRBV4-2, the J call TRBJ2-1; D might be TRBD1 (5 bases). With 0 bases removed from V and 4 bases from J, the gap between germline ends came to 7 bases. The CDR3 length is 14 residues. From germline, CDR1 is LGHNA and CDR2 YNFKEQ. Here the CDR3 reads CASSQDQGYNEQFF. The DNA of the CDR3 is TGTGCCAGCAGCCAAGACCAGGGATACAATGAGCAGTTCTTC.

This clonotype was detected ten times or more. The chain joins TRBV7-2 to TRBJ2-7; 7 bases are a match to TRBD2. CDR3 size: 13 residues. The junction had 6 bases not matched to a gene; V was cut back by 5 bases and J by 5 bases. Germline V lookup: CDR1 SGHTA, CDR2 FQGNSA. CDR3 residues: CASSLRGRDEQYF. The CDR3 DNA reads TGTGCCAGCAGCCTCCGAGGGAGGGACGAGCAGTACTTC.

This clonotype was seen many times. The chain recombines TRBV20-1 with TRBJ2-2; a possible D gene is TRBD1 (5 bases). CDR3 length: 18 amino acids. Germline V lookup: CDR1 DFQATT, CDR2 SNEGSKA (reference sequence). Trimming took 0 bases from V and 6 from J, leaving 23 bases between them. CDR3 protein: CSARDQWVGQPSAGELFF. CDR3 DNA: TGCAGTGCTAGAGATCAGTGGGTAGGACAACCATCTGCCGGGGAGCTGTTTTTT.